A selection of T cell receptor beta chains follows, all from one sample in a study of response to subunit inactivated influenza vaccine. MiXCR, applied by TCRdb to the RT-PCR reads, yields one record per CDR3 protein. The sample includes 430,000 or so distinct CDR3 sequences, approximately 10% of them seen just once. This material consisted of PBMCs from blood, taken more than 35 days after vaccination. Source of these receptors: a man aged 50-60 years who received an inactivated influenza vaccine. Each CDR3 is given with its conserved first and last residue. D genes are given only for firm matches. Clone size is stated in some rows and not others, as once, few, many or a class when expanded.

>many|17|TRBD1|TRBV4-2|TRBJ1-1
TGTGCCAGCAGCCCCCTCACCACAGGGGTGGCGAACACTGAAGCTTTCTTT
CASSPLTTGVANTEAFF
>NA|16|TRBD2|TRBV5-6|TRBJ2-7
TGTGCCAGCAGCTTGCTAGCGGCCTCGGGCTCCTACGAGCAGTACTTC
CASSLLAASGSYEQYF
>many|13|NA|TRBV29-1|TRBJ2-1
TGCAGCGTTGGGGGAGAGTGGTGGGATGAGCAGTTCTTC
CSVGGEWWDEQFF
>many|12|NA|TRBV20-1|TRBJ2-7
TGCAGTGCTAGAGATCAAACTCCCGAGCAGTACTTC
CSARDQTPEQYF
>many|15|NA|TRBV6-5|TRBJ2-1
TGTGCCAGCAGTTACTCCGGGACGCCGTACAATGAGCAGTTCTTC
CASSYSGTPYNEQFF
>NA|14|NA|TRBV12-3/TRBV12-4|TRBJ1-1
TGTGCCAGCAGTTTCAGATCGGGTGGGGGGAAAGCTTTCTTT
CASSFRSGGGKAFF
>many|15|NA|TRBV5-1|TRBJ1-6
TGCGCCAGCAGCTTGGAAGCAGCAGATAATTCACCCCTCCACTTT
CASSLEAADNSPLHF
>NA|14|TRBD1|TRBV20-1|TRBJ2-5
TGCAGTGCTTTCGGACAGGGTAGCCAAGAGACCCAGTACTTC
CSAFGQGSQETQYF
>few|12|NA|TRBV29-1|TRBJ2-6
TGCAGCGTGTGGGATCGGGCCAACGTCCTGACTTTC
CSVWDRANVLTF
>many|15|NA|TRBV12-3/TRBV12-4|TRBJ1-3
TGTGCCAGCAGCTTAGGGGACTTCTCTGGAAACACCATATATTTT
CASSLGDFSGNTIYF
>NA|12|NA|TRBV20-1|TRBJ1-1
TGCAGTGCTAGAGACGGCGGCACTGAAGCTTTCTTT
CSARDGGTEAFF
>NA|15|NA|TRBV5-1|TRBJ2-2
TGCGCCAGCAGCGGTACTACCTCGAACACCGGGGAGCTGTTTTTT
CASSGTTSNTGELFF
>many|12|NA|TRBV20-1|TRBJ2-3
TGCAGTGCTAGTGAGATCACAGATACGCAGTATTTT
CSASEITDTQYF
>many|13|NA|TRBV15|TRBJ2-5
TGTGCCACCAGCGGAGTACTCCCCGAGACCCAGTACTTC
CATSGVLPETQYF
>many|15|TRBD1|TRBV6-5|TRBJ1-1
TGTGCCAGCAGTTACTCTGGGACAGGCCCCCAGGGAGCTTTCTTT
CASSYSGTGPQGAFF
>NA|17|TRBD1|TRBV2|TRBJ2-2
TGTGCCAGCAGTGAAGCGCCGGGACAGGGGAACACCGGGGAGCTGTTTTTT
CASSEAPGQGNTGELFF
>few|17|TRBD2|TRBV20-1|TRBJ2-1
TGCAGTGGTAAGGGACTAGCGGGACGCCTTGACCACAATGAGCAGTTCTTC
CSGKGLAGRLDHNEQFF
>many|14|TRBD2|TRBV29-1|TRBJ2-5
TGCAGCGTTGTGTCCCTAGCGGGGGTGGAGACCCAGTACTTC
CSVVSLAGVETQYF
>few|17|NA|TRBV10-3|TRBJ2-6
TGTGCCATCAGTGATATACAGGGTGGCGGAGGGGCCAACGTCCTGACTTTC
CAISDIQGGGGANVLTF
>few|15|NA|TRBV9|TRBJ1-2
TGTGCCAGCAGCGTAGACCCGGGAATGAGCTATGGCTACACCTTC
CASSVDPGMSYGYTF
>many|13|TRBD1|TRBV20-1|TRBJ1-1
TGCAGTGCTTGCAGGACAGGGAACACTGAAGCTTTCTTT
CSACRTGNTEAFF
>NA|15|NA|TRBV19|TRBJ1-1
TGTGCCAGTAAACTCTCGGGGGACATGAACACTGAAGCTTTCTTT
CASKLSGDMNTEAFF
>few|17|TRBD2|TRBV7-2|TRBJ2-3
TGTGCCAGCAGCCCAGCGGGGCGACACCCCGGCGCAGATACGCAGTATTTT
CASSPAGRHPGADTQYF
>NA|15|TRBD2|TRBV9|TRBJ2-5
TGTGCCAGCAGCGTAGTTGCGGGAGTTGGAGAGACCCAGTACTTC
CASSVVAGVGETQYF
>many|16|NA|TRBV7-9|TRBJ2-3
TGTGCCAGCAGCCCGTCTCTAACGACTAGCACAGATACGCAGTATTTT
CASSPSLTTSTDTQYF
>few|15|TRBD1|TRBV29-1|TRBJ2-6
TGCAGCGTTGAAGAGACAGGGTTTGGGGCCAACGTCCTGACTTTC
CSVEETGFGANVLTF
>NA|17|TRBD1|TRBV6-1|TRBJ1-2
TGTGCCAGCAGTAAAACAAAAAACAGGGGTATCAGCTATGGCTACACCTTC
CASSKTKNRGISYGYTF
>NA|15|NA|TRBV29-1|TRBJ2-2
TGCAGTGGGAGAGTAGGTGGCGCGAACACCGGGGAGCTGTTTTTT
CSGRVGGANTGELFF
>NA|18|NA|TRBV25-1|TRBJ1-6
TGTGCCAGCAGTGAATATATCCCCACAGGGAGGGTGGAATCACCCCTCCACTTT
CASSEYIPTGRVESPLHF
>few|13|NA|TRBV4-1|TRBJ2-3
TGCGCCAGCAGCCAAGTACATGCAGATACGCAGTATTTT
CASSQVHADTQYF
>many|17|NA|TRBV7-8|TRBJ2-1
TGTGCCAGCAGCTTAGGATCAGGGACGGGATCCTACAATGAGCAGTTCTTC
CASSLGSGTGSYNEQFF
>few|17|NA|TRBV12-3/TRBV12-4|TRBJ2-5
TGTGCCAGCAGTTTAGGGGACACCATTAGGGCCCAAGAGACCCAGTACTTC
CASSLGDTIRAQETQYF
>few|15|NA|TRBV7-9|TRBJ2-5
TGTGCCAGCAGCTTAAACTTGGCAGGAGAAGAGACCCAGTACTTC
CASSLNLAGEETQYF
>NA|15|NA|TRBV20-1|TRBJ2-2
TGCAGTGCTAGAGATCTCCGGCCCACCGCCGGGGAGCTGTTTTTT
CSARDLRPTAGELFF
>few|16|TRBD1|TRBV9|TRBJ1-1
TGTGCCAGCAGCGGACAACAGGGACAGGGGAACACTGAAGCTTTCTTT
CASSGQQGQGNTEAFF
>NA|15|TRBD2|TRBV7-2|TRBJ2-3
TGTGCCAGCAGAGGGACTAGCGGTATTACAGATACGCAGTATTTT
CASRGTSGITDTQYF
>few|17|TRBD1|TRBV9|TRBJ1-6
TGTGCCAGCAGCGCTACGGGACAGGTGAAATATAATTCACCCCTCCACTTT
CASSATGQVKYNSPLHF
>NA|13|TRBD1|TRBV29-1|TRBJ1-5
TGCAGCGCCCAGGGGGACATCAATCAGCCCCAGCATTTT
CSAQGDINQPQHF
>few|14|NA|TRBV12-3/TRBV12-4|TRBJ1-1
TGTGCCAGCAAATGGGGAAACATGAACACTGAAGCTTTCTTT
CASKWGNMNTEAFF
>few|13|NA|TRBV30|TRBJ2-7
TGTGCCTGGACCCAGCCGGTCTACTACGAGCAGTACTTC
CAWTQPVYYEQYF
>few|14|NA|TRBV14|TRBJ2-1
TGTGCCAGCAGCCAACGGGTCTCCTACAATGAGCAGTTCTTC
CASSQRVSYNEQFF
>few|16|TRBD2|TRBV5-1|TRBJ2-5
TGCGCCAGCAGCTTGGGGACGGGAGGCCACCAAGAGACCCAGTACTTC
CASSLGTGGHQETQYF
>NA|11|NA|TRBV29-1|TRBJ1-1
TGCAGCGTATCGGTCGGGACTGAAGCTTTCTTT
CSVSVGTEAFF
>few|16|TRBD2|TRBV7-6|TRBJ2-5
TGTGCCAGCAGCTTAGTGGCTAGCGGAGGTCAAGAGACCCAGTACTTC
CASSLVASGGQETQYF
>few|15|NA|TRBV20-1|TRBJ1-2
TGCAGTGCTAGACCGCGAGGGGGAGTTAACTATGGCTACACCTTC
CSARPRGGVNYGYTF
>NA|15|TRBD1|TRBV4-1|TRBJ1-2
TGCGCCAGCAGCCAACAGGACAGGGATGGCTATGGCTACACCTTC
CASSQQDRDGYGYTF
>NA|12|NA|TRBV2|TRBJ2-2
TGTGCCAGCGGGGGTTTCCCAGGGGAGCTGTTTTTT
CASGGFPGELFF
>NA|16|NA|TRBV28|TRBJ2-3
TGTGCCAGCAGTTTAGGGAGTCGGTCGTCCTCAGATACGCAGTATTTT
CASSLGSRSSSDTQYF